These T cell receptor beta chains were read from a single sample in a study of T-cell reconstitution after alpha-beta-depleted transplantation in children. TCRdb reprocessed the PCR reads via MiXCR and lists one record per CDR3 protein. The repertoire consists of about 280,000 distinct CDR3 sequences, with approximately 10% occurring once and the leading ten covering around 24%. Here the sequenced sample was peripheral blood, taken 180 days after TCRalphabeta/CD19-depleted stem cell transplant. These receptors all come from a male patient between 2 and 10 years old who had a stem cell transplant for chronic granulomatous disease, so the T cells may come from the graft donor. The CDR3 runs from the conserved cysteine through the conserved F or W. A D gene is named only where the DNA matches it firmly. A clone size is listed for some rows: how often the clone was seen (once, few, many), or a class if it is expanded.

V gene,J gene,D gene,clone size,CDR3 protein,CDR3 DNA
TRBV5-6,TRBJ2-3,TRBD2,many,CASSTGLAGTDTQYF,TGTGCCAGCAGCACTGGACTAGCGGGCACAGATACGCAGTATTTT
TRBV18,TRBJ2-4,NA,many,CASSKQGHGLKNIQYF,TGTGCCAGCTCAAAGCAGGGGCACGGGTTGAAAAACATTCAGTACTTC
TRBV7-2,TRBJ1-2,TRBD1,NA,CASSSDRTPNYGYTF,TGTGCCAGCAGCTCGGACAGGACCCCTAACTATGGCTACACCTTC
TRBV25-1,TRBJ1-4,NA,many,CASSEWGAGQGGKLFF,TGTGCCAGCAGTGAATGGGGGGCAGGGCAGGGAGGAAAACTGTTTTTT
TRBV29-1,TRBJ2-3,NA,many,CSAVTGTDTQYF,TGCAGCGCTGTGACAGGTACAGATACGCAGTATTTT
TRBV20-1,TRBJ1-4,NA,many,CSATEQDEKLFF,TGCAGTGCTACAGAACAAGATGAAAAACTGTTTTTT
TRBV5-1,TRBJ2-1,TRBD2,many,CASSLWGGKDNEQFF,TGCGCCAGCAGCTTGTGGGGGGGGAAAGACAATGAGCAGTTCTTC
TRBV12-3/TRBV12-4,TRBJ2-1,TRBD1,many,CASSGTGGHREQFF,TGTGCCAGCAGTGGTACAGGGGGGCATCGTGAGCAGTTCTTC
TRBV10-3,TRBJ2-1,NA,many,CAISPERVTGGYNEQFF,TGTGCCATCAGTCCTGAGCGGGTAACCGGGGGTTACAATGAGCAGTTCTTC
TRBV5-6,TRBJ2-7,NA,many,CASSLAASEQYF,TGTGCCAGCAGCTTGGCGGCTAGCGAGCAGTACTTC
TRBV20-1,TRBJ2-2,TRBD2,many,CSARPSGVNTGELFF,TGCAGTGCTAGGCCTAGCGGGGTAAACACCGGGGAGCTGTTTTTT
TRBV5-1,TRBJ2-7,NA,many,CASSLTREHEQYF,TGCGCCAGCAGCTTAACGAGGGAGCACGAGCAGTACTTC
TRBV29-1,TRBJ2-7,NA,many,CSVLGAGGPYYEQYF,TGCAGCGTTTTGGGTGCGGGCGGGCCCTACTACGAGCAGTACTTC
TRBV10-3,TRBJ2-7,NA,many,CAISTGRVSYEQYF,TGTGCCATATCCACAGGGAGGGTCTCCTACGAGCAGTACTTC
TRBV27,TRBJ2-5,NA,many,CASSPAGPYLETQYF,TGTGCCAGCAGCCCCGCGGGCCCTTATTTGGAGACCCAGTACTTC
TRBV20-1,TRBJ2-1,NA,many,CSASKYNEQFF,TGCAGTGCTAGCAAGTACAATGAGCAGTTCTTC
TRBV4-3,TRBJ2-7,TRBD2,many,CASSLHGGGTYEQYF,TGCGCCAGCAGCCTCCATGGGGGGGGTACCTACGAGCAGTACTTC